This T cell receptor beta chain was sequenced during a study of cytomegalovirus exposure and HLA in healthy donors. The PCR employed 60 Vbeta primers together with 13 Jbeta primers. Profiling relied on immunoSEQ multiplex PCR, and the TCRdb table lists in-frame clones only, not all of them. The table lists some 110,000 clones, roughly 80% of them singletons. Study-wide findings and caveats: Rare TCR sequences dominated, though some public TCRs recurred in many donors.

Turning to this clone: What it binds is not known.

This CDR3 has 15 amino acids. V gave up 4 bases and J gave up 0 bases, with 11 bases separating them. Germline CDR1 reads LGHNA; CDR2 reads YSLEER. The sample taken for sequencing was PBMCs. The TCR was taken from a man aged 60 to 69 in good health and CMV-seronegative. This rearrangement joins TRBV4-3 to TRBJ2-3; possibly TRBD2 for D (6 bases). The CDR3 protein is CASSPIGGSTDTQYF. The CDR3 nucleotides read TGCGCCAGCAGCCCGATCGGGGGAAGCACAGATACGCAGTATTTT.